This T cell receptor beta chain was identified in a study of cytomegalovirus exposure and HLA in healthy donors. The primer mix had 60 Vbeta and 13 Jbeta primers. The data were produced by immunoSEQ multiplex PCR, yet TCRdb's version contains in-frame clones alone and is incomplete. The table records roughly 150,000 clones, 70% to 90% of them present only once. Findings and limits, study-wide: Later, TCR association rates were found to vary by HLA locus, highest for DRB1 and lowest for HLA-C.

Concerning this clone itself: Antigen unknown.

The CDR3 loop spans 14 amino acids. Trimming pared 6 bases from V and 0 bases from J, leaving 9 bases between. Germline CDR1 ENHRY, CDR2 SYGVKD. Input material: PBMCs. The chain couples TRBV10-3 to TRBJ2-1; D is ambiguous. This clonotype was sampled from a woman aged 18-29 years in good health and CMV-seronegative. This CDR3 is CAIRSSSSYNEQFF. The CDR3 bases are TGTGCCATCAGATCATCGAGCTCCTACAATGAGCAGTTCTTC.